The present T cell receptor (beta chain) was sequenced within a study of cytomegalovirus exposure and HLA in healthy donors. About the study: In a previous analysis, 110 million or so unique TCR beta sequences were found from some 200 million T cells. Overall study findings and caveats: Common viral pathogens seemed, in a later analysis, to connect with several of the most significant clusters.

Per germline, CDR1 SGHAT and CDR2 FQNNGV. This CDR3 spans 13 amino acids. V was cut by 1 base and J by 3 bases, with 4 bases left in between. A few counts support this clone. The antigen remains undetermined. The PCR had 60 Vbeta and 13 Jbeta primers. TCRdb's table, derived via immunoSEQ multiplex PCR, lists solely in-frame clones and lacks some. The sample records 170,000 or so clones, under 85% being singletons. The TCR originated in a young woman in good health and CMV-seronegative. The J gene is TRBJ1-3, the V gene TRBV11-2, with D unclear. Sequenced: PBMCs. The CDR3 bases are TGTGCCAGCAGCTTAGCACTTGGAAACACCATATATTTT. Protein sequence: CASSLALGNTIYF.